The sample holds a few counts of the clone carrying this T cell receptor beta chain. The source of the sample is a study of blood T cell repertoires in COVID-19. Overall study context: Acute-phase and convalescent COVID-19 samples originated in the United States, Italy and Spain. PBMCs, B-cell-depleted T cells, or T cells were the source of the cDNA or gDNA that made up the material.

Per the original methods: Estimated nucleated cell counts came from reference gene primer amplification. Only in-frame clones appear in the TCRdb table, and some are missing; sequencing was by immunoSEQ multiplex PCR. D and trimming were read from the DNA, whereas the V and J calls and clone size are those reported in that table. The sample consists of over 150,000 clones, roughly 80% of them appearing once. The germline gives CDR1 MNHNY, CDR2 SVGAGI (reference sequence). The germline V and J ends were trimmed by 6 bases and 0 bases, with 14 bases remaining between them. The CDR3 loop spans 16 amino acids.

The TCR was taken from a woman in her forties or fifties with acute or convalescent COVID-19. The specimen was peripheral blood. The chain has TRBV6-6 and TRBJ1-4; a possible D gene is TRBD1 (6 bases). CDR3 sequence (DNA): TGTGCCAGCAGAGGACAGAACTATGCAACTAATGAAAAACTGTTTTTT. Its translation is CASRGQNYATNEKLFF.